The rows below give T cell receptor beta chains drawn from one sample of a study of beta chain features in type 1 diabetes. Profiled with immunoSEQ multiplex PCR; TCRdb holds only in-frame clones, not every one. The table includes 120,000 or so clones, 17% detected once. The specimen was central memory CD4+ T cells from blood. These receptors were collected from a man between 18 and 29 years old with type 1 diabetes. Both conserved end residues are part of each CDR3. A D gene is named only where the DNA matches it firmly. Clone sizes are given selectively: once, few, many, or a class where the clone is expanded.

>TRBV9|few|TRBJ2-1|.
CASSVAGQRNSYNEQFF
TGTGCCAGCAGCGTAGCCGGACAACGGAACTCCTACAATGAGCAGTTCTTC
>TRBV27|once|TRBJ2-3|.
CASSLKGLSTDTQYF
TGTGCCAGCAGTTTAAAGGGCCTCAGCACAGATACGCAGTATTTT
>TRBV18|.|TRBJ1-1|.
CASSPTENTEAFF
TGTGCCAGCTCACCGACAGAGAACACTGAAGCTTTCTTT
>TRBV18|.|TRBJ1-6|.
CASSPSGALISPLHF
TGTGCCAGCTCACCATCGGGGGCCCTAATTTCACCCCTCCACTTT
>TRBV18|few|TRBJ2-2|TRBD2
CASSPNRLAGVSDTGELFF
TGTGCCAGCTCGCCAAACCGACTAGCGGGAGTGTCCGACACCGGGGAGCTGTTTTTT
>TRBV6-5|.|TRBJ2-7|TRBD1
CASKVQGASYEQYF
TGTGCCAGCAAGGTCCAGGGGGCATCCTACGAGCAGTACTTC
>TRBV7-2|few|TRBJ2-1|.
CASSLLGIEQFF
TGTGCCAGCAGCTTATTAGGGATAGAGCAGTTCTTC
>TRBV5-1|.|TRBJ2-1|.
CATKWSTDSDNEQFF
TGCGCCACCAAGTGGTCTACCGACAGTGACAATGAGCAGTTCTTC
>TRBV28|.|TRBJ1-6|TRBD1
CASSWGQYNSPLHF
TGTGCCAGCAGTTGGGGACAGTATAATTCACCCCTCCACTTT
>TRBV19|.|TRBJ1-1|.
CASSIVGQPEAFF
TGTGCCAGTAGTATAGTTGGACAGCCGGAAGCTTTCTTT